Below are 10 T cell receptor beta chains sequenced from a single sample in a study of T cell repertoires in cytomegalovirus infection (dated by TCRdb to between 2019 and 2020). Sequencing was performed on an Illumina HiSeq 1500. The public reads were quality trimmed at Q25 with fastp and then assembled into clones with MiXCR by TCRdb, keeping productive beta chains. Under each unique CDR3 protein, matching rows form one entry showing the most common genes and DNA. The sample table contains nearly 700,000 distinct CDR3 sequences; only one count was recorded for around a third of them. The top ten clones comprise roughly 18% of the sample. Their antigens remain unidentified. This sample's treatment or condition label indicates: in vitro stimulation with specific CMV peptide epitopes to enrich CMV-specific T cells. Material: cultured PBMCs, obtained from culture after CMV antigen stimulation. These receptors were obtained from a human donor in good health (CMV status not recorded). Some clones in this sample may be carry-over from other donors' samples.

The gene calls are TRBV5-6 and TRBJ2-2; 9 bases line up with TRBD1. With 3 bases clipped from V and 3 bases from J, the junction kept 3 bases outside the gene matches. The CDR3 spans 15 residues. Germline V gives CDR1 SGHDT, CDR2 YYEEEE. The CDR3 loop reads CASSSGTGYTGELFF. The CDR3 region has the DNA TGTGCCAGCAGCTCAGGGACAGGGTACACCGGGGAGCTGTTTTTT.

The rearrangement links TRBV10-3 to TRBJ1-1; D remains ambiguous. With 3 bases removed from V and 7 bases from J, the gap between germline ends came to 15 bases. CDR1 and CDR2 from the germline V gene are ENHRY and SYGVKD. The CDR3 has 14 amino acids. CDR3 loop: CAISESTGRNEAFF. The CDR3 DNA follows: TGTGCCATCAGTGAATCGACGGGGAGAAATGAAGCTTTCTTT.

This clonotype was seen ten or more times. The chain combines TRBV7-2 with TRBJ1-1, with TRBD1 matching 9 bases. The V segment lost 5 bases and the J segment 5 bases; nucleotides outside the gene matches: 6. Looked up from germline, CDR1 is SGHTA and CDR2 is FQGNSA. This CDR3 has 14 amino acids. The CDR3 nucleotides are TGTGCCAGCAGCATATACAGGGGGCGGACTGAAGCTTTCTTT. Translating gives CASSIYRGRTEAFF.

This rearrangement joins TRBV4-3 to TRBJ1-2; D is uncertain. The CDR3 loop spans 14 amino acids. V dropped 0 bases and J dropped 2 bases, with 7 bases sitting between them. The V gene's germline CDR1 is LGHNA and CDR2 YSLEER. CDR3 amino acids: CASSQEAENYGYTF. CDR3 coding DNA: TGCGCCAGCAGCCAAGAGGCAGAAAACTATGGCTACACCTTC.

The rearrangement joins TRBV7-2 to TRBJ1-2, with TRBD1 matching over 8 bases. The CDR3 covers 14 residues. J lost 7 bases, V lost 6 bases, and 10 bases had no gene match. The germline V gene has CDR1 SGHTA and CDR2 FQGNSA. In DNA form, the CDR3 reads TGTGCCAGCAGTCCAGTCCCACAGGGGGTTGGCTACACCTTC. It codes for CASSPVPQGVGYTF.

The genes are TRBV19 and TRBJ1-1; D is undetermined. V was trimmed by 11 bases and J by 0 bases, leaving 13 bases between them. This CDR3 spans 13 amino acids. The germline V gene has CDR1 LNHDA and CDR2 SQIVND (reference sequence). In DNA, the CDR3 is TGTGCCGCCCAAAGGAGAATGAACACTGAAGCTTTCTTT. Protein product: CAAQRRMNTEAFF.

The chain combines TRBV4-1 with TRBJ2-1, with no clear D. Germline CDR1 MGHRA, CDR2 YSYEKL. CDR3 length: 11 amino acids. V was shortened by 1 base and J by 10 bases, with 5 bases between the two germline ends. The CDR3 loop is CASSQASEQFF. The CDR3 region has the DNA TGCGCCAGCAGCCAAGCCAGCGAGCAGTTCTTC.

The chain uses TRBV19 and TRBJ1-6; D gene ambiguous. This CDR3 region has 12 residues. Germline CDR1 LNHDA, CDR2 SQIVND (reference sequence). Trimming took 7 bases from V and 10 from J, leaving 11 bases between them. The CDR3 is CASNQGGSPLHF. The DNA for the CDR3 is TGTGCCAGTAACCAAGGAGGATCACCCCTCCACTTT.

The gene calls are TRBV7-2 and TRBJ2-5; tentative D call: TRBD1 (6 bases). Trimming cost V 5 bases and J 7 bases, with 17 bases left between them. The germline V gene has CDR1 SGHTA and CDR2 FQGNSA. This CDR3 has 14 residues. As DNA, the CDR3 is TGTGCCAGCAGCCGAGGGACATCCGGCGGGACCCAGTACTTC. This translates into CASSRGTSGGTQYF. Variable domain in full (rest from reference TRBV7-2 and TRBJ2-5): GAGVSQSPSNKVTEKGKDVELRCDPISGHTALYWYRQSLGQGLEFLIYFQGNSAPDKSGLPSDRFSAERTGGSVSTLTIQRTQQEDSAVYLCASSRGTSGGTQYFGPGTRLLVL.

V gene TRBV12-3 or TRBV12-4 combines with J gene TRBJ2-1, with a tentative D call TRBD2 (6 bases). Deletions cut 6 bases from V and 2 bases from J, with 14 bases between. The CDR3 spans 15 residues. In nucleotides, the CDR3 is TGTGCCAGCAGCCCCCGGGACTGGACCTACAATGAGCAGTTCTTC. This translates into CASSPRDWTYNEQFF.